The rows below give T cell receptor beta chains drawn from one sample of a study of blood T cells in healthy people across ages. Via MiXCR, TCRdb re-called the 5' RACE reads, giving one row per CDR3 protein. This sample carries 1.4 million to 1.5 million distinct CDR3 sequences, approximately 42% of them seen once, and the ten largest clones take approximately 7.9%. The sequenced sample consisted of blood. These receptors all stem from a woman between 18 and 30 years old in good health. CDR3s include the opening cysteine and the closing phenylalanine or tryptophan. D genes are given only for firm matches. Where a row states a size, it is once, few, many or the class of an expanded clone; other rows omit it.

V gene	J gene	clone size	CDR3 length	D gene	CDR3 protein	CDR3 DNA
TRBV6-6	TRBJ2-3	.	16	.	CASSHGGGPSTDTQYF	TGTGCCAGCAGTCACGGCGGCGGACCAAGCACAGATACGCAGTATTTT
TRBV6-5	TRBJ2-1	.	20	TRBD2	CASSSLSGTSGGAGYNEQFF	TGTGCCAGCAGTTCCCTATCCGGGACTAGCGGGGGGGCGGGTTACAATGAGCAGTTCTTC
TRBV11-1	TRBJ2-2	.	17	.	CASSPPGSLRHTGELFF	TGTGCCAGCAGCCCCCCAGGGTCACTAAGACACACCGGGGAGCTGTTTTTT
TRBV6-1	TRBJ2-1	.	18	TRBD2	CASSQSGTSGVLPREQFF	TGTGCCAGCAGTCAGTCCGGGACTAGCGGGGTCCTGCCGCGGGAGCAGTTCTTC
TRBV20-1	TRBJ2-1	.	16	TRBD2	CSATSSGGATYNEQFF	TGCAGTGCGACGTCTAGCGGGGGGGCCACCTACAATGAGCAGTTCTTC
TRBV20-1	TRBJ1-2	.	15	.	CSARGGWGNNYGYTF	TGCAGTGCTAGGGGGGGCTGGGGTAACAACTATGGCTACACCTTC
TRBV7-9	TRBJ1-1	.	16	.	CASSLGGRGTATEAFF	TGTGCCAGCAGCTTGGGGGGGAGGGGGACGGCCACTGAAGCTTTCTTT
TRBV29-1	TRBJ2-3	few	15	TRBD2	CSVVGSGESTDTQYF	TGCAGCGTTGTTGGTAGCGGGGAGAGCACAGATACGCAGTATTTT
TRBV6-5	TRBJ2-5	.	16	.	CASSYSSPPGATEQYF	TGTGCCAGCAGTTACTCAAGCCCGCCAGGGGCTACTGAGCAGTACTTC
TRBV27	TRBJ2-3	.	19	TRBD2	CASSGRLAGGGYGTDTQYF	TGTGCCAGCAGTGGGAGACTAGCGGGGGGGGGTTATGGCACAGATACGCAGTATTTT
TRBV5-1	TRBJ2-7	few	16	TRBD2	CASSLGASGRNNEQYF	TGCGCCAGCAGCTTGGGGGCTAGCGGGAGAAACAACGAGCAGTACTTC
TRBV18	TRBJ1-4	.	15	.	CASSPRGAPNEKLFF	TGTGCCAGCTCACCACGTGGAGCCCCTAATGAAAAACTGTTTTTT
TRBV12-3/TRBV12-4	TRBJ2-1	few	16	.	CASSLGGLSWNNEQFF	TGTGCCAGCAGTTTGGGAGGACTTAGCTGGAACAATGAGCAGTTCTTC
TRBV7-8	TRBJ2-5	.	18	TRBD2	CASSLSGGPLGDGETQYF	TGTGCCAGCAGCTTAAGCGGGGGGCCTTTGGGGGATGGCGAGACCCAGTACTTC
TRBV14	TRBJ2-1	few	14	.	CASSQGSGVNEQFF	TGTGCCAGCAGCCAAGGGTCGGGCGTCAATGAGCAGTTCTTC
TRBV20-1	TRBJ2-7	.	13	.	CSATLGPNYEQYF	TGCAGTGCAACTCTAGGGCCTAACTACGAGCAGTACTTC
TRBV7-2	TRBJ2-1	few	16	TRBD2	CASNLSGRGGYNEQFF	TGTGCCAGCAACCTTAGCGGGAGGGGGGGGTACAATGAGCAGTTCTTC
TRBV20-1	TRBJ2-5	few	14	.	CSARDGRAGETQYF	TGCAGTGCTAGAGATGGTCGAGCTGGCGAGACCCAGTACTTC
TRBV6-5	TRBJ2-1	.	19	TRBD2	CASSLFGCEASGIYNEQFF	TGTGCCAGCAGTTTGTTCGGATGTGAGGCTAGCGGGATATATAATGAGCAGTTCTTC
TRBV11-2	TRBJ2-5	once	14	.	CASSVAGQKETQYF	TGTGCCAGCAGCGTAGCGGGACAGAAAGAGACCCAGTACTTC
TRBV14	TRBJ2-5	many	15	TRBD1	CASSQTGTAQETQYF	TGTGCCAGCAGCCAAACCGGGACAGCCCAAGAGACCCAGTACTTC
TRBV7-9	TRBJ2-7	.	12	.	CASNPASYEQYF	TGTGCCAGCAACCCGGCTAGCTACGAGCAGTACTTC
TRBV7-9	TRBJ2-1	many	18	TRBD2	CASSSYSGRRLTYNEQFF	TGTGCCAGCAGCTCCTACAGCGGGAGGAGGTTAACCTACAATGAGCAGTTCTTC
TRBV28	TRBJ2-3	.	16	.	CASSLGYAYSTDTQYF	TGTGCCAGCAGTTTGGGATACGCCTATAGCACAGATACGCAGTATTTT
TRBV6-5	TRBJ1-2	few	13	.	CATQTGTNYGYTF	TGTGCCACCCAGACCGGTACTAACTATGGCTACACCTTC
TRBV13	TRBJ1-1	.	15	.	CASSLVCPLGTEAFF	TGTGCCAGCAGCTTAGTTTGCCCACTGGGGACTGAAGCTTTCTTT
TRBV2	TRBJ2-3	.	17	.	CASGAAFIGGATDTQYF	TGTGCCAGCGGGGCAGCATTTATCGGGGGAGCCACAGATACGCAGTATTTT
TRBV6-6	TRBJ2-7	.	12	.	CASSPFLYEQYF	TGTGCCAGCAGCCCGTTTTTGTACGAGCAGTACTTC
TRBV7-9	TRBJ2-7	.	14	.	CASSLGATSYEQYF	TGTGCCAGCAGCTTAGGGGCCACCTCCTACGAGCAGTACTTC
TRBV12-3/TRBV12-4	TRBJ2-1	once	13	.	CASSVLHGNEQFF	TGTGCCAGCAGTGTACTCCACGGGAATGAGCAGTTCTTC
TRBV20-1	TRBJ2-3	.	14	.	CSGIVNDNTDTQYF	TGCAGTGGAATCGTCAATGACAACACAGATACGCAGTATTTT
TRBV5-4	TRBJ2-3	once	17	TRBD2	CASSLRLAGGGVDTQYF	TGTGCCAGCAGCTTGAGACTAGCGGGGGGTGGCGTGGATACGCAGTATTTT
TRBV10-3	TRBJ2-7	.	13	TRBD1	CAITGTGGYEQYF	TGTGCCATCACCGGGACAGGGGGCTACGAGCAGTACTTC
TRBV13	TRBJ2-2	.	16	.	CASSPGTLSNTGELFF	TGTGCCAGCAGCCCAGGGACCCTCTCGAACACCGGGGAGCTGTTTTTT
TRBV5-1	TRBJ2-1	.	13	.	CASSRGHSNEQFF	TGCGCCAGCAGCCGCGGACATTCTAATGAGCAGTTCTTC
TRBV7-2	TRBJ2-5	.	14	TRBD2	CASRQPGLVGEQYF	TGTGCCAGCAGACAACCGGGACTAGTGGGTGAGCAGTACTTC
TRBV28	TRBJ2-3	.	15	TRBD1	CASRPRQGRTDTQYF	TGTGCCAGCAGACCCAGACAGGGTCGCACAGATACGCAGTATTTT
TRBV6-2/TRBV6-3	TRBJ2-2	.	15	.	CASSYATWVTGELFF	TGTGCCAGCAGTTACGCCACATGGGTTACCGGGGAGCTGTTTTTT